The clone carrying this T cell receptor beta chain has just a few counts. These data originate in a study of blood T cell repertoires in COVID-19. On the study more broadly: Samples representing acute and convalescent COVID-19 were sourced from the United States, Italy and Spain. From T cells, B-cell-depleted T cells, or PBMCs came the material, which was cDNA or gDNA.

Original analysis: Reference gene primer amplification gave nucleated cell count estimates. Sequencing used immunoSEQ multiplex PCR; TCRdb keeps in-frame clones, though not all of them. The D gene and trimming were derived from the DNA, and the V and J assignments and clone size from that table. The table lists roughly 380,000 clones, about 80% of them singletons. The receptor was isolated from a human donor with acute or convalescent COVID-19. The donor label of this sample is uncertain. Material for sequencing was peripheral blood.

The CDR3 nucleotides are TGTGCCAGCAGGGGCCAAGGGAGGTTGTACACTGAAGCTTTCTTT. Residues: CASRGQGRLYTEAFF. The chain links TRBV6-5 to TRBJ1-1; D uncertain. Trimming removed 6 bases from V and 3 bases from J, with 17 bases in between. The CDR3 contains 15 residues. Germline loops: CDR1 MNHEY, CDR2 SVGAGI.